These T cell receptor beta chains were read from a single sample in a study of cytomegalovirus exposure and HLA in healthy donors. Sequenced by immunoSEQ multiplex PCR; TCRdb stores in-frame clones only, minus some. The table shows some 150,000 clones, with around 79% occurring only once. Sequencing used PBMCs. The receptors derive from a woman in her 40s in good health and CMV-seronegative. The conserved cysteine and the conserved F or W are not part of the CDR3 here.

v_gene: TRBV6-5
CDR3aa: AVRDSGGGYNEQF

v_gene: TRBV28
CDR3aa: ASTLGGSGAF

v_gene: TRBV18
CDR3aa: ASSRGKKSSPLH

v_gene: TRBV29-1
CDR3aa: SVVFNYEQY

v_gene: TRBV7-2
CDR3aa: ASSLKAGVIEKLF

v_gene: TRBV28
CDR3aa: ASSLTGYGYT

v_gene: TRBV2
CDR3aa: ASSRQGSYNEQF

v_gene: TRBV5-1
CDR3aa: ASSFSGTGYEKLF

v_gene: TRBV18
CDR3aa: ASKTRGGGANTGELF

v_gene: TRBV9
CDR3aa: ASSPTSNYGYT

v_gene: TRBV4-2
CDR3aa: ASSQVELWTGELF

v_gene: TRBV6-5
CDR3aa: ASSSSSLFYRVELF

v_gene: TRBV6-1
CDR3aa: ASSLQLNTEAF

v_gene: TRBV19
CDR3aa: ASSIMLRELSYNEQF

v_gene: TRBV4-1
CDR3aa: ASSQGTVYGYT

v_gene: TRBV9
CDR3aa: ASSTGGLTGELF

v_gene: TRBV7-9
CDR3aa: ASSLGVQGMEKLF

v_gene: TRBV19
CDR3aa: ASRTAGAGTGNTIY

v_gene: TRBV7-8
CDR3aa: ASSPTGGQITEAF

v_gene: TRBV7-3
CDR3aa: ASSLGRGGATDTQY

v_gene: TRBV28
CDR3aa: ASSLWGQSSGNTIY

v_gene: TRBV6-5
CDR3aa: ASSHTGTGGETQY

v_gene: TRBV9
CDR3aa: ASSAGGYEQY

v_gene: TRBV9
CDR3aa: ASSGAGAAGNTIY